This entry describes one T cell receptor beta chain. Its cognate antigen is unknown. These data are taken from a study of T cell repertoires in cytomegalovirus infection. In the study overall: Recently identified HLA-C-restricted and well-studied HLA-B-restricted CMV epitopes were used. Both a matching HLA type and CMV infection were indicated by public TCR beta signatures.

Whole-study findings and limits: HLA-C-restricted CMV clonotypes gave the most frequent clonotype in two of eight donors. Totalled public TCR beta family frequency picked out people who carried CMV plus the relevant HLA.

TCRdb used MiXCR to reprocess the reads, holding one entry per CDR3 protein. The repertoire holds around 300,000 distinct CDR3 sequences, with 22% as singletons. Germline V CDR1 and CDR2: KGHSH, LQKENI. The CDR3 length is 16 residues. The V gene lost 6 bases and the J gene lost 2 bases, with 20 bases spanning the gap. The sample consisted of cultured PBMCs, taken from culture after CMV antigen stimulation. The sequence was obtained from a human donor in good health (CMV status not recorded). Some clones in this sample may be carry-over from other donors' samples. The rearrangement links TRBV18 to TRBJ2-7, with D possibly matching TRBD1 (6 bases). For the CDR3, the DNA is TGTGCCAGCTCCGTAAGGGGGAGTCCGATCCCCTACGAGCAGTACTTC. It specifies CASSVRGSPIPYEQYF.